The rows below give T cell receptor beta chains drawn from one sample of a study of blood T cell repertoires in COVID-19. Only in-frame clones appear in the TCRdb table, and some are missing; sequencing was by immunoSEQ multiplex PCR. The sample records 200,000 to 250,000 clones, approximately 80% being singletons. Sequenced: peripheral blood. The receptors stem from a man aged 30 to 39 with active or convalescent COVID-19. Both conserved end residues are part of each CDR3. Each record gives: D gene, V gene, J gene, clone size, CDR3 protein, CDR3 DNA. The D gene is left open where the match is weak. The size of a clone is reported for some rows only, either as once, few or many, or as a class for expanded clones.

>TRBD1|TRBV7-2|TRBJ1-1|NA
CASSTTRTGGEAFF
TGTGCCAGCAGCACTACCCGGACAGGTGGCGAAGCTTTCTTT
>TRBD2|TRBV6-5|TRBJ2-1|NA
CASSRGLAGGHEFF
TGTGCCAGCAGCCGGGGACTAGCGGGAGGTCATGAGTTCTTC
>NA|TRBV28|TRBJ2-7|NA
CASSYLPFDRMAYEQYF
TGTGCCAGCAGTTACCTCCCCTTTGACAGGATGGCCTACGAGCAGTACTTC
>TRBD2|TRBV9|TRBJ2-2|NA
CASSVMPGTSGRGDGELFF
TGTGCCAGCAGCGTTATGCCCGGGACTAGCGGGAGGGGGGACGGGGAGCTGTTTTTT
>TRBD2|TRBV14|TRBJ2-3|NA
CASSQVAGPLTGTDTQYF
TGTGCCAGCAGCCAAGTAGCGGGGCCCCTCACGGGCACAGATACGCAGTATTTT
>NA|TRBV7-2|TRBJ2-7|few
CASSLVSGRFYEQYF
TGTGCCAGCAGCTTAGTTTCAGGGCGATTCTACGAGCAGTACTTC
>TRBD1|TRBV11-1|TRBJ2-5|NA
CASSLGGQGLQETQYF
TGTGCCAGCAGCTTGGGGGGACAGGGGCTCCAAGAGACCCAGTACTTC
>NA|TRBV6-9|TRBJ1-2|NA
CASSYEGANGYTF
TGTGCCAGCAGTTATGAGGGCGCCAATGGCTACACCTTC
>NA|TRBV28|TRBJ2-1|NA
CASSSPTRYEQFF
TGTGCCAGCAGTTCACCGACTAGGTATGAGCAGTTCTTC
>NA|TRBV4-3|TRBJ1-5|NA
CASSQEWEINQPQHF
TGCGCCAGCAGCCAAGAGTGGGAGATCAATCAGCCCCAGCATTTT
>NA|TRBV25-1|TRBJ2-1|NA
CASSEGLLAGDEQFF
TGTGCCAGCAGCGAGGGACTTTTAGCCGGGGATGAGCAGTTCTTC
>TRBD1|TRBV5-1|TRBJ2-6|NA
CASSSGQGEANVLTF
TGCGCCAGCAGCTCGGGACAGGGGGAGGCCAACGTCCTGACTTTC
>TRBD1|TRBV5-8|TRBJ2-1|NA
CASSLAYRGNEQFF
TGTGCCAGCAGCTTGGCCTACAGGGGAAATGAGCAGTTCTTC
>TRBD1|TRBV7-9|TRBJ1-1|NA
CASSPWTGNTEAFF
TGTGCCAGCAGCCCCTGGACAGGGAACACTGAAGCTTTCTTT
>NA|TRBV19|TRBJ2-1|NA
CASRQVANSYNEQFF
TGTGCCAGTAGGCAGGTAGCGAACTCCTACAATGAGCAGTTCTTC
>TRBD1|TRBV7-2|TRBJ1-4|once
CASSSDRAGEKLFF
TGTGCCAGCAGCTCAGACAGGGCTGGGGAAAAACTGTTTTTT
>TRBD1|TRBV10-2|TRBJ1-2|NA
CASRTGGSGGYTF
TGCGCCAGCAGGACAGGGGGCTCAGGTGGCTACACCTTC
>NA|TRBV25-1|TRBJ1-2|NA
CASSGTEGGSKGYTF
TGTGCCAGCAGTGGGACGGAAGGCGGGTCCAAGGGCTACACCTTC
>TRBD1|TRBV6-5|TRBJ1-1|NA
CASSYGTGTASEAFF
TGTGCCAGCAGTTACGGGACCGGGACAGCCAGTGAAGCTTTCTTT
>NA|TRBV28|TRBJ2-4|NA
CASSLGLAKNIQYF
TGTGCCAGCAGTTTGGGGCTAGCCAAAAACATTCAGTACTTC
>TRBD1|TRBV15|TRBJ2-2|NA
CATSKWDSPTGELFF
TGTGCCACCAGCAAATGGGACAGTCCCACCGGGGAGCTGTTTTTT
>TRBD1|TRBV18|TRBJ1-6|NA
CASSLGQANSPLHF
TGTGCCAGCTCACTCGGACAGGCGAATTCACCCCTCCACTTT
>NA|TRBV18|TRBJ1-4|NA
CASSRGQYEKLFF
TGTGCCAGCTCCCGAGGACAGTATGAAAAACTGTTTTTT
>NA|TRBV6-5|TRBJ1-4|NA
CASSYSGGRSEKLFF
TGTGCCAGCAGTTACTCGGGGGGGCGCAGTGAAAAACTGTTTTTT
>NA|TRBV3-1/TRBV3-2|TRBJ2-2|few
CASSHSVTGELFF
TGTGCCAGCAGCCATAGTGTCACCGGGGAGCTGTTTTTT
>NA|TRBV19|TRBJ1-3|NA
CASSTPTASSGNTIYF
TGTGCCAGTAGTACCCCGACAGCGAGCTCTGGAAACACCATATATTTT
>NA|TRBV5-1|TRBJ2-7|NA
CASSLGGSAYEQYF
TGCGCCAGCAGCTTAGGCGGGTCCGCCTACGAGCAGTACTTC
>TRBD2|TRBV6-2/TRBV6-3|TRBJ2-1|NA
CASSSRLAGGGNEQFF
TGTGCCAGCAGCTCAAGACTAGCGGGAGGAGGGAATGAGCAGTTCTTC
>TRBD1|TRBV7-2|TRBJ1-4|NA
CASSKDRGGANEKLFF
TGTGCCAGCAGCAAGGACAGGGGTGGTGCTAATGAAAAACTGTTTTTT
>TRBD2|TRBV4-2|TRBJ2-1|NA
CASSLSRTSGSGEQFF
TGTGCCAGCAGCCTTTCCCGGACTAGCGGGAGTGGTGAGCAGTTCTTC
>TRBD1|TRBV7-2|TRBJ2-1|NA
CASSQGQGIYASSYNEQFF
TGTGCCAGCAGCCAGGGACAGGGGATCTACGCGAGCTCCTACAATGAGCAGTTCTTC
>NA|TRBV4-3|TRBJ1-3|few
CASSQDTGSGNTIYF
TGCGCCAGCAGCCAAGATACAGGGAGTGGAAACACCATATATTTT
>TRBD1|TRBV5-8|TRBJ1-1|NA
CASSLGTGMRNTEAFF
TGTGCCAGCAGCTTGGGGACAGGGATGAGAAACACTGAAGCTTTCTTT
>TRBD1|TRBV7-2|TRBJ1-2|NA
CASSLGPDRGGGYTF
TGTGCCAGCAGCTTAGGCCCCGACAGGGGGGGAGGCTACACCTTC
>NA|TRBV10-3|TRBJ2-7|NA
CAISERRATFNEQYF
TGTGCCATCAGTGAGCGCAGGGCCACCTTCAACGAGCAGTACTTC
>TRBD2|TRBV30|TRBJ2-1|NA
CAWTVLAATAFPNEQFF
TGTGCCTGGACGGTCCTAGCGGCAACCGCCTTCCCCAATGAGCAGTTCTTC
>NA|TRBV5-1|TRBJ1-1|NA
CASSLGAGLNTEAFF
TGCGCCAGCAGCTTGGGAGCAGGGTTGAACACTGAAGCTTTCTTT
>NA|TRBV6-5|TRBJ2-3|NA
CASSPSGSRTDTQYF
TGTGCCAGCAGTCCCTCCGGGAGCCGCACAGATACGCAGTATTTT
>TRBD1|TRBV7-2|TRBJ2-7|NA
CASSWGQAIEQYF
TGTGCCAGCAGCTGGGGACAGGCGATCGAGCAGTACTTC
>NA|TRBV4-3|TRBJ2-7|NA
CASSQEIAVSSYEQYF
TGCGCCAGCAGCCAAGAAATAGCGGTAAGCTCCTACGAGCAGTACTTC
>NA|TRBV7-9|TRBJ2-7|NA
CASSLDGESDEQYF
TGTGCCAGCAGCTTAGACGGGGAGAGCGACGAGCAGTACTTC
>NA|TRBV6-1|TRBJ1-4|NA
CASSEIETAPLNEKLFF
TGTGCCAGCAGTGAAATTGAGACAGCCCCTCTTAATGAAAAACTGTTTTTT
>NA|TRBV28|TRBJ1-5|once
CASSWRGRQPQHF
TGTGCCAGCAGTTGGCGGGGACGTCAGCCCCAGCATTTT
>NA|TRBV7-8|TRBJ1-1|NA
CASSPLVELRTEAFF
TGTGCCAGCAGCCCCCTCGTAGAGTTGAGGACTGAAGCTTTCTTT
>TRBD1|TRBV4-1|TRBJ1-1|NA
CASSHQTGVLTEAFF
TGCGCCAGCAGCCACCAGACAGGGGTTCTGACTGAAGCTTTCTTT
>NA|TRBV27|TRBJ1-5|few
CASSRQAYSNQPQHF
TGTGCCAGCAGTCGACAGGCCTATAGCAATCAGCCCCAGCATTTT
>NA|TRBV5-8|TRBJ1-4|NA
CASSFTGEKLFF
TGTGCCAGCAGCTTTACAGGTGAAAAACTGTTTTTT
>NA|TRBV4-1|TRBJ2-2|NA
CASSQVGGLGTGELFF
TGCGCCAGCAGCCAAGTGGGAGGCTTGGGCACCGGGGAGCTGTTTTTT
>NA|TRBV18|TRBJ2-3|NA
CASFSDRLNTDTQYF
TGTGCCAGCTTCTCGGACAGACTGAACACAGATACGCAGTATTTT
>NA|TRBV19|TRBJ2-4|NA
CASSIIRGLKNIQYF
TGTGCCAGTAGTATAATTAGGGGCCTAAAAAACATTCAGTACTTC
>TRBD2|TRBV2|TRBJ2-1|once
CASRLTSGGHNEQFF
TGTGCCAGCAGGCTCACTAGCGGGGGTCACAATGAGCAGTTCTTC
>TRBD1|TRBV25-1|TRBJ1-2|NA
CASSEFPDRVNGYTF
TGTGCCAGCAGTGAATTCCCCGACAGGGTGAATGGCTACACCTTC